This TCR beta chain appears in the sequencing data of a study of cytomegalovirus exposure and HLA in healthy donors. Per germline, CDR1 SNHLY and CDR2 FYNNEI. Germline trimming cut 4 bases from V and 0 bases from J; bases unmatched to any gene: 3. This CDR3 has 16 amino acids. PCR employed 60 Vbeta and 13 Jbeta primers. The method was immunoSEQ multiplex PCR; TCRdb's version includes in-frame clones alone and lacks a portion of them. Among under 200,000 clones listed, approximately 86% were seen once. The clonotype was recovered from a woman in her 30s in good health and CMV-seronegative. Sequencing was done on a sample of PBMCs. The chain carries TRBV2 and TRBJ2-2; 9 positions match TRBD2. This CDR3 is CASSALAGSNTGELFF. As DNA, the CDR3 is TGTGCCAGCAGTGCGCTAGCGGGATCGAACACCGGGGAGCTGTTTTTT.